This is a list of T cell receptor beta chains from one sample in a study of patients and donors after allogeneic stem cell transplantation. TCRdb itself ran the RT-PCR reads through MiXCR, one entry per CDR3 protein. The repertoire holds about 960,000 distinct CDR3 sequences, with about 20% as singletons. Sequences were obtained from blood, either unsorted or a sorted T cell fraction (not recorded which). The receptors derive from a human donor who was either an allogeneic HSCT recipient or a stem cell or donor lymphocyte infusion donor (not recorded which). It is not recorded whose cells these are; they may come from a transplant donor. CDR3s leave out the opening cysteine and the closing phenylalanine or tryptophan. Part of the rows lack a size; the others show once, few, many or a class for expanded clones.

clone_size	v_call	j_call	cdr3_aa
-	TRBV10-3	TRBJ1-5	AISDQLTRPQH
many	TRBV7-9	TRBJ2-1	ASRDSGRGYNEQF
-	TRBV20-1	TRBJ2-3	SARGLGLAASTDTQY
-	TRBV12-3/TRBV12-4	TRBJ2-7	ASSFRQGASYEQY
few	TRBV11-2	TRBJ2-3	ASSLGPSGGADTQY
-	TRBV11-2	TRBJ1-5	ASSLAGQGGNQPQH
-	TRBV4-3	TRBJ2-1	ASSQGPGLGNEQF
once	TRBV7-9	TRBJ2-3	ASSPQRGGFHTDTQY
-	TRBV6-1	TRBJ2-3	ASGQGRADTQY
few	TRBV6-1	TRBJ2-7	ASRSTGTGSHEQY
many	TRBV6-1	TRBJ2-7	ASSRTGSYEQY
few	TRBV3-1	TRBJ1-1	ASSQEGTLRNTEAF
-	TRBV20-1	TRBJ1-2	SARERSTDLYGYT
few	TRBV9	TRBJ2-3	ASSPFGARGVSTDTQY
-	TRBV11-2	TRBJ2-7	ASSSLDRVPEQY
-	TRBV7-9	TRBJ2-7	ASSTTRDRAYEQY
few	TRBV2	TRBJ2-1	ASTGMNEQF
few	TRBV7-9	TRBJ2-3	ASSPPEREVLGTQY
-	TRBV6-1	TRBJ2-3	ASSRGGPEGDTQY
-	TRBV4-1	TRBJ2-5	ASSRLGTSGQETQY
-	TRBV5-1	TRBJ2-7	ASSPGQGWIGKY
-	TRBV24-1	TRBJ2-1	ATSDKSRGSNEQF
-	TRBV5-1	TRBJ1-6	ASSLATRPSGSPLH
-	TRBV7-2	TRBJ1-1	ASSLRQRNTEAF
few	TRBV4-3	TRBJ1-2	ASSQDPGGRGLGYT
many	TRBV25-1	TRBJ1-2	ASFGSLWDGYT
few	TRBV12-3/TRBV12-4	TRBJ1-2	ASSSFKLGLSGYT
few	TRBV20-1	TRBJ2-1	SASLRAYNEQF
few	TRBV2	TRBJ2-5	ASRIGQYQETQY
-	TRBV9	TRBJ1-1	ASSVVSGENTEAF
few	TRBV7-3	TRBJ1-5	ASSLNRTLGYQPQH
-	TRBV3-1	TRBJ2-1	ASSQGRLAGEFEQF
-	TRBV6-2/TRBV6-3	TRBJ2-7	ASSYRPPSGKSYEQY
-	TRBV30	TRBJ1-4	AWSVTGKLF
-	TRBV6-1	TRBJ1-5	ASNTPDRYSNQPQH